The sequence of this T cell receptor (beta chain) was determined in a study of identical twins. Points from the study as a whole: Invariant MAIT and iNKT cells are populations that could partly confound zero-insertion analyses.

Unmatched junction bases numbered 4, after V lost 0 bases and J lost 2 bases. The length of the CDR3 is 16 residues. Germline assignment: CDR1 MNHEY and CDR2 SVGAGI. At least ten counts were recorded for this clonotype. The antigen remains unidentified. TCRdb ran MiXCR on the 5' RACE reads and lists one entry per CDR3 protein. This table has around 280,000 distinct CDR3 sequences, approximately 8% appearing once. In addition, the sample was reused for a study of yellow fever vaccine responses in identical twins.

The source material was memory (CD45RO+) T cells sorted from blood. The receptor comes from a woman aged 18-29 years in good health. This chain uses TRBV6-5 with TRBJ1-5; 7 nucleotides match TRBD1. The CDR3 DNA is TGTGCCAGCAGTTACTCTTCAGGGGGTGGCAATCAGCCCCAGCATTTT. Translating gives CASSYSSGGGNQPQHF.